This note documents a single T cell receptor beta chain sequence. What it binds is not known. This entry belongs to a study of T cell responses to AZD1222 COVID-19 vaccine. The study's findings and limits: The sample set comprised mostly white British donors with more females, and clonal diversity was possibly underestimated. Only five or six AZD1222 recipients were seropositive at baseline. Two AZD1222 doses significantly raised spike-specific TCR breadth and depth over controls.

The CDR3 is 13 residues long. V dropped 6 bases and J dropped 4 bases, with 10 bases sitting between them. Pooled in the analysis were second doses at about 4 or about 12 weeks. Clones were read by immunoSEQ multiplex PCR, and TCRdb kept only the in-frame ones, dropping some. This table holds about 130,000 clones, 80% to 90% found once. This sequence joins TRBV12-3 or TRBV12-4 and TRBJ1-5, with a weak D call TRBD1 (6 bases). The specimen comprised peripheral blood, sampled 28 days after the second AZD1222 dose. This TCR derives from an adult who received the AZD1222 COVID-19 vaccine. The CDR3 DNA reads as TGTGCCAGCAGGACGACAGGTAATCAGCCCCAGCATTTT. Translating it yields CASRTTGNQPQHF.